This note documents a single T cell receptor (beta chain) sequence. This sample is drawn from a study of T cell changes during pregnancy in multiple sclerosis. Generated by immunoSEQ multiplex PCR, the TCRdb table keeps only in-frame clones and is missing some. The sample has 30,000 to 40,000 clones; 70% to 90% are singletons. The ends lost 0 bases at V and 0 bases at J; junction bases unmatched: 7. The CDR3 has 18 amino acids. Germline values: CDR1 SGDLS, CDR2 YYNGEE. The sequence derives from a female donor with multiple sclerosis, enrolled in a pregnancy study. The chain is built from TRBV9 and TRBJ2-2, with 8 nucleotides matching TRBD2. Sequencing used CD8+ T cells from peripheral blood mononuclear cells, obtained in the third trimester of pregnancy. CDR3 amino acids: CASSVEGGGPANTGELFF. The CDR3 DNA reads as TGTGCCAGCAGCGTAGAGGGCGGGGGGCCCGCGAACACCGGGGAGCTGTTTTTT. Based on the CDR3 plus reference TRBV9 and TRBJ2-2, the full variable domain is DSGVTQTPKHLITATGQRVTLRCSPRSGDLSVYWYQQSLDQGLQFLIQYYNGEERAKGNILERFSAQQFPDLHSELNLSSLELGDSALYFCASSVEGGGPANTGELFFGEGSRLTVL.